The entry that follows covers one T cell receptor (beta chain) sequence. The antigen is unknown. Per the germline V gene, CDR1 is MNHEY and CDR2 is SVGAGI. The CDR3 contains 14 residues. Trimming removed 5 bases at V and 6 bases at J, with 14 bases between. Assay: immunoSEQ multiplex PCR; the TCRdb copy retains only in-frame clones and omits some. The sample includes over 120,000 clones, about nine tenths of them seen just once. This entry belongs to a study of T cell responses to AZD1222 COVID-19 vaccine. Study summary: Second-dose groups at about 4 or about 12 weeks were pooled. Study outcomes and limitations: White British donors predominated, females outnumbered males, and clonal diversity was possibly underestimated. Seropositive AZD1222 recipients at baseline numbered only five to seven. Compared with day 0, the breadth and depth of the Spike-specific TCR repertoire rose significantly after two doses of AZD1222.

Sequences were derived from peripheral blood, sampled on day 0 of AZD1222 vaccination. The rearrangement uses TRBV6-5 and TRBJ1-3; TRBD1 is a possible D gene (5 bases). This receptor was obtained from an adult in good health. Here the CDR3 DNA reads TGTGCCAGCAGTACCCTGCAGGGTTCAAACACCATATATTTT. This codes for CASSTLQGSNTIYF.